These 26 T cell receptor beta chains were sequenced from one sample in a study of CXCR3-negative and CXCR3-positive naive CD8 T cells. Preparation of TRB cDNA libraries relied on 5' RACE carrying UMI labels. No DNA is given; TCRdb re-called the 5' RACE reads and lists each CDR3 protein once. The listing records tens of thousands of distinct CDR3 sequences. Study-level results: TRB CDR3s of CXCR3-positive naive cells were more hydrophobic than those of CXCR3-negative naive cells.

Antigen specificity for these receptors is unknown. Sequenced sample: naive CXCR3+ CD8+ T cells from blood. Stated subset: CD45RO-CCR7+CD27+CD95- naive CD8+ T cells expressing CXCR3 (TNR3+). The source is a human donor in good health. Some clones in this sample may be carry-over from other donors' samples.

V is TRBV12-3 or TRBV12-4 and J is TRBJ1-1; the D call of TRBD1 rests on TCRdb alone, since no DNA is present to check it. The CDR3 extends over 16 amino acids. The CDR3: CASSLGAADLNTEAFF.

The chain links TRBV28 to TRBJ1-4. The CDR3 contains 14 residues. The germline gives CDR1 MDHEN, CDR2 SYDVKM. Here the CDR3 reads CASSLARFNEKLFF.

The chain couples TRBV6-4 to TRBJ2-1; without DNA, the TCRdb call of TRBD2 cannot be checked. Germline assignment: CDR1 MRHNA and CDR2 SNTAGT. CDR3 length: 15 residues. CDR3 sequence reads: CASSRTSGSYNEQLF.

V usage is TRBV7-9 and J usage is TRBJ2-5; TCRdb designates TRBD1, a call that cannot be tested without DNA. The CDR3 extends over 14 amino acids. Germline V CDR1 and CDR2: SEHNR, FQNEAQ (reference sequence). The CDR3 reads CASSFRQGGETQYF.

The CDR3: CASSLEGLGQPQHF. V is TRBV5-5 and J is TRBJ1-5; lacking DNA, the TRBD1 call made by TCRdb goes unchecked. Germline lookup yields CDR1 SGHKS and CDR2 YYEKEE (reference sequence). The CDR3 is made up of 14 amino acids.

The genes are TRBV28 and TRBJ2-1; TCRdb's assignment of TRBD1 cannot be checked, as there is no DNA. Germline V gives CDR1 MDHEN, CDR2 SYDVKM. CDR3 length: 15 residues. The CDR3 here is CASSLTGGIYNEQFF.

The CDR3: CSVDLPGKGISGYTF. V usage is TRBV29-1 and J usage is TRBJ1-2; the TRBD1 assignment by TCRdb is unverifiable without DNA. Germline lookup yields CDR1 SQVTM and CDR2 ANQGSEA. This CDR3 is 15 amino acids long.

This chain uses TRBV5-1 with TRBJ2-7; TCRdb outputs TRBD2, but without DNA this stays unchecked. This CDR3 contains 17 residues. From germline, CDR1 is SGHRS and CDR2 YFSETQ. CDR3 in amino acids: CASSLGRQTSGSYEQYF.

The chain uses TRBV28 and TRBJ2-5; TCRdb reports TRBD1, a call that lacks DNA to check it against. Germline V lookup: CDR1 MDHEN, CDR2 SYDVKM. The length of the CDR3 is 16 residues. The chain's CDR3 is CASSDPRQGAEETQYF.

The chain combines TRBV6-2 or TRBV6-3 with TRBJ2-5; with no DNA, the TCRdb D assignment of TRBD1 cannot be verified. This CDR3 region has 19 residues. Germline lookup yields CDR1 MNHEY and CDR2 SVGEGT. The chain's CDR3 is CASSYSIPKPDRDQETQYF.

The chain couples TRBV4-2 to TRBJ2-7; absent DNA, TCRdb's TRBD1 call cannot be checked. The CDR3 runs to 15 residues. Germline CDR1 LGHNA, CDR2 YNFKEQ. Here the CDR3 reads CASSQDGAGLREQYF.

The chain recombines TRBV29-1 with TRBJ1-1; with no DNA, the TCRdb D assignment of TRBD1 cannot be verified. CDR3 size: 13 residues. The germline gives CDR1 SQVTM, CDR2 ANQGSEA. The chain's CDR3 is CSVPAQGEAEAFF.

This sequence joins TRBV6-5 and TRBJ2-1; lacking DNA, the TRBD1 call made by TCRdb goes unchecked. This CDR3 is built from 16 residues. Germline assignment: CDR1 MNHEY and CDR2 SVGAGI. Here the CDR3 reads CASSPVTGPRGSEQFF.

The chain uses TRBV28 and TRBJ2-5; there is no DNA to check the TCRdb D call of TRBD2. This CDR3 has 12 residues. Per germline, CDR1 MDHEN and CDR2 SYDVKM. CDR3 region: CASTLRGAPQYF. The variable domain in full, with the rest retrieved from reference TRBV28 and TRBJ2-5, is DVKVTQSSRYLVKRTGEKVFLECVQDMDHENMFWYRQDPGLGLRLIYFSYDVKMKEKGDIPEGYSVSREKKERFSLILESASTNQTSMYLCASTLRGAPQYFGPGTRLLVL.

The CDR3 region is CSVEDLGSEQFF. The chain combines TRBV29-1 with TRBJ2-1; lacking DNA, the TRBD2 call made by TCRdb goes unchecked. The CDR3 covers 12 residues. The germline V gene encodes CDR1 SQVTM and CDR2 ANQGSEA.

V gene TRBV10-2 combines with J gene TRBJ2-7; TCRdb indicates TRBD2, and absent DNA this call remains unverified. From germline, CDR1 is WSHSY and CDR2 SAAADI. The CDR3 runs 18 residues. The CDR3 is CASSDFLAGGSKPYEQYF.

The V and J genes are TRBV10-3 and TRBJ2-5. The CDR3 is 14 residues long. CDR1 is ENHRY and CDR2 is SYGVKD in the germline V gene. The CDR3 spells CAISQTDGQETQYF.

CDR3 residues: CASSTTTLDEQFF. This chain links TRBV19 with TRBJ2-1; the D call from TCRdb, TRBD2, cannot be confirmed without DNA. The length of the CDR3 is 13 residues. Germline loops: CDR1 LNHDA, CDR2 SQIVND (reference sequence).

The gene calls are TRBV28 and TRBJ2-7; TCRdb selects TRBD2, and the lack of DNA leaves this call unchecked. Germline CDR1 is MDHEN and CDR2 is SYDVKM. The CDR3 totals 14 residues. CDR3 in amino acids: CASSATSGAYEQYF.

The chain employs TRBV7-9 and TRBJ1-4. There are 15 residues in the CDR3. Germline V gene sequence: CDR1 SEHNR, CDR2 FQNEAQ (reference sequence). This chain's CDR3 is CASSHPGPTNEKLFF.

V and J are TRBV6-2 or TRBV6-3 and TRBJ2-7; the TCRdb call, TRBD2, lacks DNA for checking. The CDR3 contains 13 residues. The germline CDR1 and CDR2 sequences are MNHEY and SVGEGT. CDR3 loop: CASSYSGTYEQYF.

This chain uses TRBV28 with TRBJ2-7; the D gene TCRdb calls, TRBD2, cannot be checked with no DNA. CDR1 and CDR2 (germline): MDHEN, SYDVKM. The CDR3 extends over 14 amino acids. Here the CDR3 reads CASSSGQGDLQQYF. Using reference TRBV28 and TRBJ2-7 for the parts outside the CDR3, the full variable domain is DVKVTQSSRYLVKRTGEKVFLECVQDMDHENMFWYRQDPGLGLRLIYFSYDVKMKEKGDIPEGYSVSREKKERFSLILESASTNQTSMYLCASSSGQGDLQQYFGPGTRLTVT.

The chain uses TRBV28 and TRBJ1-3. The CDR3 is 16 residues long. Germline loops: CDR1 MDHEN, CDR2 SYDVKM. Here the CDR3 reads CASSALHGLPGNTIYF.

The chain carries TRBV11-2 and TRBJ2-3; the TCRdb call, TRBD2, lacks DNA for checking. The germline gives CDR1 SGHAT, CDR2 FQNNGV. This CDR3 is built from 15 residues. CDR3 protein: CASSPSGGAADTQYF.

This chain joins TRBV7-9 and TRBJ1-1. This CDR3 spans 14 amino acids. In germline, CDR1 is SEHNR, CDR2 FQNEAQ (reference sequence). The CDR3 here is CASSSFEKAREAFF.

The chain is built from TRBV20-1 and TRBJ2-2. This CDR3 region has 14 residues. CDR1 DFQATT and CDR2 SNEGSKA come from the germline V gene (reference sequence). The CDR3: CSARDPWYRVELFF.